This is a list of T cell receptor beta chains from one sample in a study of T cell responses to AZD1222 COVID-19 vaccine. The assay was immunoSEQ multiplex PCR, and TCRdb's table has in-frame clones only and misses some. Of over 95,000 clones in the sample, 70% to 90% are singletons; the top ten hold about 6.8%. Sample: peripheral blood, taken 28 days after the second AZD1222 dose. These TCRs come from an adult who received the AZD1222 COVID-19 vaccine. The CDR3 runs from the conserved cysteine through the conserved F or W. D genes are given only for firm matches. Expanded clones get a size class; other rows say once, few or many, or leave the size out.

clone_size j_call d_call v_call cdr3_nt cdr3_aa
NA TRBJ2-1 TRBD1 TRBV6-5 TGTGCCAGCAGTAGACAGGGCGAACCCTTCAATGAGCAGTTCTTC CASSRQGEPFNEQFF
NA TRBJ1-2 NA TRBV28 TGTGCCAGCAGTTTTTGGGGGTCTGGTGGCTACACCTTC CASSFWGSGGYTF
NA TRBJ1-5 NA TRBV18 TGTGCCAGCTCACTCTCAGGGGTTAGCAATCAGCCCCAGCATTTT CASSLSGVSNQPQHF
NA TRBJ2-3 TRBD2 TRBV10-3 TGTGCCATCAGTGAAGGCGGGGGGGCAGATACGCAGTATTTT CAISEGGGADTQYF
once TRBJ2-7 NA TRBV6-2/TRBV6-3 TGTGCCAGCAGTCCCCCGGAACTAGTCTACGAGCAGTACTTC CASSPPELVYEQYF
NA TRBJ1-5 NA TRBV28 TGTGCCAGCAGTGGGGCAGCGGGTACATGGTCCAATCAGCCCCAGCATTTT CASSGAAGTWSNQPQHF
many TRBJ2-2 NA TRBV4-2 TGTGCCAGCAGCTCTCCCACGACCGGGGAGCTGTTTTTT CASSSPTTGELFF
NA TRBJ1-5 TRBD1 TRBV4-1 TGCGCCAGCAGCCAACCCGGGACAGGAAACAATCAGCCCCAGCATTTT CASSQPGTGNNQPQHF
NA TRBJ1-2 NA TRBV7-2 TGTGCCAGCAGCTTAGCTGGAACCCAAGGGGGTGGCTACACCTTC CASSLAGTQGGGYTF
NA TRBJ1-3 NA TRBV19 TGTGCCAGTAGTACTCCAGGCTCTGGAAACACCATATATTTT CASSTPGSGNTIYF
NA TRBJ2-7 TRBD2 TRBV7-6 TGTGCCAGCAGCCTACTAGCGGGGGTAGAGCAGTACTTC CASSLLAGVEQYF
NA TRBJ2-3 TRBD2 TRBV10-2 TGCGCCAGCAGTCTTAGCGGGGAACCCACAGATACGCAGTATTTT CASSLSGEPTDTQYF
NA TRBJ1-1 NA TRBV7-8 TGTGCCAGCAGCTTGGCAGGGATGAACACTGAAGCTTTCTTT CASSLAGMNTEAFF
NA TRBJ2-5 NA TRBV28 TGTGCCAGCAGTTCCGGGACTGTTCAGGAGACCCAGTACTTC CASSSGTVQETQYF